These 10 T cell receptor beta chains were sequenced from one sample in a study of T-cell memory formation after mild COVID-19. One entry per CDR3 protein results from TCRdb running MiXCR on the 5' RACE reads. This sample has hundreds of thousands of distinct CDR3 sequences, with 15% found just once. The sequenced sample consisted of PBMCs or a T cell subset sorted from them (not recorded which). These receptors originate from an adult woman who had mild COVID-19 (a few samples of this study predate the infection). Cell type and time point are not known.

This clonotype was counted only a few times. CDR3: CASSHRPGLAGYNEQFF. Written as DNA, the CDR3 is TGTGCCAGCAGCCACCGACCGGGACTAGCGGGGTACAATGAGCAGTTCTTC. This sequence joins TRBV14 and TRBJ2-1; TRBD2 matches at 13 bases. The CDR3 runs 17 residues. The V segment lost 3 bases and the J segment 4 bases; nucleotides outside the gene matches: 6. The germline CDR1 and CDR2 sequences are SGHDN and FVKESK.

This clonotype was counted many times. The rearrangement links TRBV4-3 to TRBJ1-5; the D is unclear. Germline values: CDR1 LGHNA, CDR2 YSLEER. The CDR3 is made up of 14 amino acids. V lost 0 bases, J lost 3 bases, and 6 bases lay in between. The CDR3 DNA reads TGCGCCAGCAGCCAAGAAAGGGCCAATCAGCCCCAGCATTTT. This encodes CASSQERANQPQHF.

The chain carries TRBV18 and TRBJ1-4, with TRBD1 as a possible D gene (6 bases). The CDR3 runs to 16 residues. The ends were cut back, 3 bases at V and 0 bases at J, with 11 bases in the middle. The germline gives CDR1 KGHSH, CDR2 LQKENI. CDR3 in amino acids: CASSPQGTSTNEKLFF. In DNA form, the CDR3 reads TGTGCCAGCTCACCCCAGGGGACCTCAACTAATGAAAAACTGTTTTTT.

The chain recombines TRBV7-3 with TRBJ2-1, with D uncertain. This CDR3 contains 14 residues. The V gene lost 5 bases and the J gene lost 8 bases, with 16 bases spanning the gap. Germline V gives CDR1 SGHTA, CDR2 FQGTGA. CDR3 DNA: TGTGCCAGCAGCCGCCGCCCCGGTGGTTATGAGCAGTTCTTC. This translates into CASSRRPGGYEQFF. Drawing the rest from reference TRBV7-3 and TRBJ2-1, the complete variable domain is GAGVSQTPSNKVTEKGKYVELRCDPISGHTALYWYRQSLGQGPEFLIYFQGTGAADDSGLPNDRFFAVRPEGSVSTLKIQRTERGDSAVYLCASSRRPGGYEQFFGPGTRLTVL.

This clonotype was counted a few times. V usage is TRBV12-3 or TRBV12-4 and J usage is TRBJ2-1; D remains ambiguous. V was pared by 3 bases and J by 4 bases, with 10 bases between. The CDR3 spans 14 residues. The CDR3: CASSFSAEYNEQFF. The CDR3 nucleotides are TGTGCCAGCAGTTTCTCGGCTGAGTACAATGAGCAGTTCTTC.

The chain couples TRBV25-1 to TRBJ1-5; tentatively, D is TRBD1 (5 bases). CDR1 is MGHDK, CDR2 SYGVNS, per germline. The CDR3 has 14 residues. V was shortened by 4 bases and J by 2 bases, with 9 bases between the two germline ends. The CDR3 DNA sequence: TGTGCCAGCAGTGTAGGAGGGGGCAATCAGCCCCAGCATTTT. Protein sequence: CASSVGGGNQPQHF. Based on the CDR3 plus reference TRBV25-1 and TRBJ1-5, the full variable domain is EADIYQTPRYLVIGTGKKITLECSQTMGHDKMYWYQQDPGMELHLIHYSYGVNSTEKGDLSSESTVSRIRTEHFPLTLESARPSHTSQYLCASSVGGGNQPQHFGDGTRLSIL.

J is TRBJ2-1 and V is TRBV2; D gene ambiguous. The CDR3 sequence is 12 residues long. Trimming removed 5 bases at V and 7 bases at J, with 9 bases between. Germline V gene sequence: CDR1 SNHLY, CDR2 FYNNEI. CDR3 region: CASSPGRNEQFF. The CDR3 nucleotides are TGTGCCAGCAGTCCGGGTAGAAATGAGCAGTTCTTC.

This rearrangement joins TRBV12-3 or TRBV12-4 to TRBJ1-2; D not certain. Trimming shortened V by 2 bases and J by 4 bases, and 14 bases separated the two germline ends. CDR3 length equals 15 residues. CDR3 loop: CASSLSQFGGYGYTF. As DNA, the CDR3 is TGTGCCAGCAGTTTAAGTCAGTTCGGAGGCTATGGCTACACCTTC.

The V and J genes are TRBV18 and TRBJ2-7; 7 bases line up with TRBD1. The germline V gene has CDR1 KGHSH and CDR2 LQKENI. This CDR3 contains 15 residues. V gave up 6 bases and J gave up 1 base; unmatched junction bases: 9. The CDR3 spells CASSSTGMSSYEQYF. In nucleotides, the CDR3 is TGTGCCAGCTCGTCGACAGGGATGAGTTCCTACGAGCAGTACTTC.

This clonotype was observed a few times. The chain recombines TRBV25-1 with TRBJ1-1; D perhaps matches TRBD1 (6 bases). The V and J ends lost 4 bases and 1 base respectively, with 16 bases between them. The CDR3 loop spans 16 amino acids. Germline CDR1 is MGHDK and CDR2 is SYGVNS. CDR3 region: CASSAPRGATNTEAFF. As DNA, the CDR3 is TGTGCCAGCAGTGCCCCCAGGGGAGCTACGAACACTGAAGCTTTCTTT.